These T cell receptor beta chains were read from a single sample in a study of beta chain features in type 1 diabetes. Method: immunoSEQ multiplex PCR; TCRdb's copy keeps in-frame clones and lacks some. Among hundreds of thousands of clones, roughly 13% were seen once, and the ten largest hold approximately 0.021%. The sequencing sample was made of naive CD4+ T cells from blood. Receptors were obtained from a man between 18 and 29 years old with type 1 diabetes. CDR3s include the opening cysteine and the closing phenylalanine or tryptophan. Fields, in order: V gene, J gene, D gene, clone size, CDR3 protein, CDR3 DNA. The D gene is left open where the match is weak. Clone size is stated in some rows and not others, as once, few, many or a class when expanded.

v_call: TRBV10-3
j_call: TRBJ2-3
d_call: TRBD2
clone_size: few
cdr3_aa: CAISESTGLAEEDTQYF
cdr3_nt: TGTGCCATCAGTGAGTCGACTGGGCTAGCGGAAGAAGATACGCAGTATTTT

v_call: TRBV4-1
j_call: TRBJ1-1
d_call: TRBD1
clone_size: few
cdr3_aa: CASSRGQGKAWNTEAFF
cdr3_nt: TGCGCCAGCAGCCGCGGACAGGGTAAGGCGTGGAACACTGAAGCTTTCTTT

v_call: TRBV2
j_call: TRBJ2-1
d_call: TRBD1
clone_size: NA
cdr3_aa: CASSDRGRGLGNEQFF
cdr3_nt: TGTGCCAGCAGTGACCGTGGCAGGGGGCTTGGGAATGAGCAGTTCTTC

v_call: TRBV19
j_call: TRBJ2-3
d_call: NA
clone_size: few
cdr3_aa: CASSITGTDTQYF
cdr3_nt: TGTGCCAGTAGTATCACAGGCACAGATACGCAGTATTTT

v_call: TRBV30
j_call: TRBJ1-2
d_call: NA
clone_size: few
cdr3_aa: CAWSVDWSYTF
cdr3_nt: TGTGCCTGGAGTGTGGATTGGAGCTACACCTTC

v_call: TRBV7-9
j_call: TRBJ1-1
d_call: NA
clone_size: NA
cdr3_aa: CASSSSPWGGTEAFF
cdr3_nt: TGTGCCAGCAGCTCCTCCCCCTGGGGCGGCACTGAAGCTTTCTTT

v_call: TRBV2
j_call: TRBJ1-6
d_call: NA
clone_size: few
cdr3_aa: CASSDRRGDSPLHF
cdr3_nt: TGTGCCAGCAGTGATCGCCGTGGGGATTCACCCCTCCACTTT

v_call: TRBV5-6
j_call: TRBJ2-3
d_call: NA
clone_size: NA
cdr3_aa: CASTTADTQYF
cdr3_nt: TGTGCCAGCACTACAGCGGATACGCAGTATTTT

v_call: TRBV4-1
j_call: TRBJ1-5
d_call: NA
clone_size: few
cdr3_aa: CASSQPAGGSNQPQHF
cdr3_nt: TGCGCCAGCAGCCAACCGGCGGGGGGTAGCAATCAGCCCCAGCATTTT

v_call: TRBV15
j_call: TRBJ1-6
d_call: NA
clone_size: few
cdr3_aa: CATSMGDSPLHF
cdr3_nt: TGTGCCACCAGCATGGGGGATTCACCCCTCCACTTT

v_call: TRBV5-4
j_call: TRBJ1-6
d_call: NA
clone_size: few
cdr3_aa: CASSLAGGAGKGSPLHF
cdr3_nt: TGTGCCAGCAGCTTGGCCGGGGGGGCAGGAAAGGGTTCACCCCTCCACTTT

v_call: TRBV5-4
j_call: TRBJ2-1
d_call: TRBD2
clone_size: few
cdr3_aa: CASSDPSGHNEQFF
cdr3_nt: TGTGCCAGCAGCGACCCTAGCGGCCACAATGAGCAGTTCTTC

v_call: TRBV11-1
j_call: TRBJ2-7
d_call: TRBD1
clone_size: NA
cdr3_aa: CASSQDRAEQYF
cdr3_nt: TGTGCCAGCAGCCAGGACAGGGCCGAGCAGTACTTC

v_call: TRBV7-7
j_call: TRBJ2-5
d_call: TRBD1
clone_size: NA
cdr3_aa: CASGTGGETQYF
cdr3_nt: TGTGCTAGCGGTACAGGGGGAGAGACCCAGTACTTC

v_call: TRBV10-3
j_call: TRBJ2-1
d_call: TRBD2
clone_size: NA
cdr3_aa: CAISSGGSHEQFF
cdr3_nt: TGTGCCATCAGCTCGGGAGGATCACATGAGCAGTTCTTC

v_call: TRBV18
j_call: TRBJ2-5
d_call: NA
clone_size: few
cdr3_aa: CASSPPPGAPQETQYF
cdr3_nt: TGTGCCAGCTCACCACCCCCAGGGGCCCCACAAGAGACCCAGTACTTC

v_call: TRBV5-1
j_call: TRBJ2-5
d_call: TRBD1
clone_size: NA
cdr3_aa: CASSLNPGGEQETQYF
cdr3_nt: TGCGCCAGCAGCTTGAATCCAGGGGGCGAGCAAGAGACCCAGTACTTC

v_call: TRBV15
j_call: TRBJ2-7
d_call: NA
clone_size: few
cdr3_aa: CATSRLRGSTYEQYF
cdr3_nt: TGTGCCACCAGCAGACTTAGGGGTTCTACCTACGAGCAGTACTTC

v_call: TRBV30
j_call: TRBJ1-1
d_call: NA
clone_size: NA
cdr3_aa: CAWSTGWTEAFF
cdr3_nt: TGTGCCTGGAGTACGGGATGGACTGAAGCTTTCTTT

v_call: TRBV6-5
j_call: TRBJ1-1
d_call: NA
clone_size: few
cdr3_aa: CASSPGAGTEAFF
cdr3_nt: TGTGCCAGCAGCCCCGGCGCGGGCACTGAAGCTTTCTTT

v_call: TRBV29-1
j_call: TRBJ2-7
d_call: NA
clone_size: NA
cdr3_aa: CSVEVGWEDYEQYF
cdr3_nt: TGCAGCGTTGAAGTAGGTTGGGAGGACTACGAGCAGTACTTC

v_call: TRBV10-3
j_call: TRBJ1-1
d_call: TRBD1
clone_size: NA
cdr3_aa: CAITGQGENTEAFF
cdr3_nt: TGTGCCATCACCGGACAGGGGGAGAACACTGAAGCTTTCTTT

v_call: TRBV2
j_call: TRBJ1-1
d_call: TRBD1
clone_size: few
cdr3_aa: CASGRGRGTEAFF
cdr3_nt: TGTGCCAGCGGGAGGGGGCGCGGGACTGAAGCTTTCTTT

v_call: TRBV10-3
j_call: TRBJ1-2
d_call: NA
clone_size: NA
cdr3_aa: CAISESLSYGYTF
cdr3_nt: TGTGCCATCAGTGAGTCCCTTAGCTATGGCTACACCTTC

v_call: TRBV6-4
j_call: TRBJ2-2
d_call: NA
clone_size: NA
cdr3_aa: CASSDQSGMNTGELFF
cdr3_nt: TGTGCCAGCAGTGATCAGTCAGGGATGAACACCGGGGAGCTGTTTTTT

v_call: TRBV7-9
j_call: TRBJ1-5
d_call: NA
clone_size: NA
cdr3_aa: CASTLVGQPQHF
cdr3_nt: TGTGCCAGCACCCTAGTCGGTCAGCCCCAGCATTTT

v_call: TRBV30
j_call: TRBJ1-2
d_call: NA
clone_size: NA
cdr3_aa: CAWRGGTGALNYGYTF
cdr3_nt: TGTGCCTGGAGGGGGGGTACGGGGGCCCTAAACTATGGCTACACCTTC

v_call: TRBV30
j_call: TRBJ1-2
d_call: NA
clone_size: NA
cdr3_aa: CASTQGYGYTF
cdr3_nt: TGTGCCTCCACTCAGGGCTATGGCTACACCTTC

v_call: TRBV7-9
j_call: TRBJ2-7
d_call: NA
clone_size: few
cdr3_aa: CASSFQDGSYEQYF
cdr3_nt: TGTGCCAGCAGCTTCCAAGACGGTTCCTACGAGCAGTACTTC

v_call: TRBV9
j_call: TRBJ1-1
d_call: NA
clone_size: NA
cdr3_aa: CASSVVTGNTEAFF
cdr3_nt: TGTGCCAGCAGCGTAGTAACGGGGAACACTGAAGCTTTCTTT

v_call: TRBV20-1
j_call: TRBJ2-3
d_call: NA
clone_size: NA
cdr3_aa: CSAASGDTQYF
cdr3_nt: TGCAGTGCTGCCAGCGGAGATACGCAGTATTTT

v_call: TRBV2
j_call: TRBJ2-5
d_call: NA
clone_size: NA
cdr3_aa: CASLGIRETQYF
cdr3_nt: TGTGCCAGTCTCGGGATTCGGGAGACCCAGTACTTC

v_call: TRBV30
j_call: TRBJ1-4
d_call: TRBD1
clone_size: NA
cdr3_aa: CAWRPRGGTNEKLFF
cdr3_nt: TGTGCCTGGAGGCCAAGAGGGGGCACTAATGAAAAACTGTTTTTT

v_call: TRBV29-1
j_call: TRBJ1-5
d_call: TRBD1
clone_size: NA
cdr3_aa: CSVEEGGRGQPQHF
cdr3_nt: TGCAGCGTAGAAGAAGGGGGCCGGGGTCAGCCCCAGCATTTT

v_call: TRBV5-1
j_call: TRBJ2-5
d_call: NA
clone_size: NA
cdr3_aa: CASSFQGTETQYF
cdr3_nt: TGCGCCAGCAGCTTTCAGGGTACTGAGACCCAGTACTTC

v_call: TRBV5-1
j_call: TRBJ2-5
d_call: NA
clone_size: NA
cdr3_aa: CASSLEGSQATQYF
cdr3_nt: TGCGCCAGCAGCTTGGAGGGATCACAAGCGACCCAGTACTTC

v_call: TRBV5-6
j_call: TRBJ2-1
d_call: TRBD1
clone_size: NA
cdr3_aa: CASSLDWTGGRSSYNEQFF
cdr3_nt: TGTGCCAGCAGCTTGGATTGGACAGGGGGACGCAGCTCCTACAATGAGCAGTTCTTC

v_call: TRBV9
j_call: TRBJ1-2
d_call: TRBD1
clone_size: few
cdr3_aa: CASSDGTGTGYGYTF
cdr3_nt: TGTGCCAGCAGCGACGGGACAGGGACGGGCTATGGCTACACCTTC

v_call: TRBV30
j_call: TRBJ1-1
d_call: NA
clone_size: NA
cdr3_aa: CAWSVRFSPVSEAFF
cdr3_nt: TGTGCCTGGAGTGTACGGTTCAGCCCGGTTTCAGAAGCTTTCTTT

v_call: TRBV2
j_call: TRBJ2-5
d_call: TRBD1
clone_size: few
cdr3_aa: CASSEDRGLFGETQYF
cdr3_nt: TGTGCCAGCAGTGAGGACAGGGGGCTTTTTGGAGAGACCCAGTACTTC

v_call: TRBV7-9
j_call: TRBJ1-5
d_call: NA
clone_size: NA
cdr3_aa: CASSLSGGQPQHF
cdr3_nt: TGTGCCAGCAGCTTATCCGGGGGTCAGCCCCAGCATTTT

v_call: TRBV7-7
j_call: TRBJ1-6
d_call: NA
clone_size: few
cdr3_aa: CASSLGRRLGSPLHF
cdr3_nt: TGTGCTAGCAGCTTAGGGCGTCGACTCGGTTCACCCCTCCACTTT

v_call: TRBV9
j_call: TRBJ2-1
d_call: TRBD2
clone_size: few
cdr3_aa: CASSAGTSGLSYNEQFF
cdr3_nt: TGTGCCAGCAGCGCGGGGACTAGCGGGCTTTCCTACAATGAGCAGTTCTTC

v_call: TRBV13
j_call: TRBJ1-1
d_call: NA
clone_size: NA
cdr3_aa: CASSLLVSTDGTEAFF
cdr3_nt: TGTGCCAGCAGCCTTCTAGTCAGTACGGATGGCACTGAAGCTTTCTTT

v_call: TRBV7-3
j_call: TRBJ2-2
d_call: TRBD1
clone_size: NA
cdr3_aa: CASSPGQVNTGELFF
cdr3_nt: TGTGCCAGCAGCCCCGGACAGGTGAACACCGGGGAGCTGTTTTTT

v_call: TRBV2
j_call: TRBJ2-7
d_call: TRBD1
clone_size: NA
cdr3_aa: CASSRDRTYEQYF
cdr3_nt: TGTGCCAGCAGCCGGGACAGGACCTACGAGCAGTACTTC

v_call: TRBV30
j_call: TRBJ1-1
d_call: TRBD1
clone_size: few
cdr3_aa: CAWTMGQVTEAFF
cdr3_nt: TGTGCCTGGACCATGGGACAGGTGACTGAAGCTTTCTTT

v_call: TRBV5-1
j_call: TRBJ1-1
d_call: TRBD1
clone_size: NA
cdr3_aa: CASSRGTGVKNTEAFF
cdr3_nt: TGCGCCAGCAGCCGCGGGACAGGGGTGAAGAACACTGAAGCTTTCTTT

v_call: TRBV18
j_call: TRBJ2-7
d_call: NA
clone_size: few
cdr3_aa: CASSPGNGETYEQYF
cdr3_nt: TGTGCCAGCTCACCGGGGAACGGGGAGACCTACGAGCAGTACTTC

v_call: TRBV10-3
j_call: TRBJ1-2
d_call: NA
clone_size: few
cdr3_aa: CAISWTVYYGYTF
cdr3_nt: TGTGCCATCAGTTGGACAGTTTACTATGGCTACACCTTC

v_call: TRBV7-7
j_call: TRBJ2-1
d_call: NA
clone_size: NA
cdr3_aa: CASSAGTLNEQFF
cdr3_nt: TGTGCCAGCAGCGCAGGGACATTAAATGAGCAGTTCTTC

v_call: TRBV27
j_call: TRBJ2-7
d_call: NA
clone_size: NA
cdr3_aa: CASSPGSGNEQYF
cdr3_nt: TGTGCCAGCAGTCCGGGGTCTGGGAACGAGCAGTACTTC

v_call: TRBV27
j_call: TRBJ1-6
d_call: NA
clone_size: NA
cdr3_aa: CASSFSEGENSPLHF
cdr3_nt: TGTGCCAGCAGTTTCTCAGAGGGGGAAAATTCACCCCTCCACTTT

v_call: TRBV7-3
j_call: TRBJ1-6
d_call: TRBD1
clone_size: once
cdr3_aa: CASSPGTADNSPLHF
cdr3_nt: TGTGCCAGCAGCCCGGGGACAGCCGACAATTCACCCCTCCACTTT